This entry lists 10 T cell receptor beta chains sequenced from one sample in a study of early T cells in non-severe SARS-CoV-2 infection. Each CDR3 protein gets one entry after TCRdb re-called the 5' RACE reads with MiXCR. The sample consists of about 66,000 distinct CDR3 sequences, less than 15% of them appearing once. Sequencing was carried out using whole blood. These receptors all stem from an adult who was a healthcare worker with PCR-confirmed SARS-CoV-2 infection or an uninfected control (not recorded which).

CDR3 DNA sequence: TGCGCCAGCAGCTTGTTTCAGGGTTCAAACTCAGATACGCAGTATTTT. This gives the protein CASSLFQGSNSDTQYF. This sequence joins TRBV5-1 and TRBJ2-3; possibly TRBD1 for D (5 bases). The CDR3 extends over 16 amino acids. Per germline, CDR1 SGHRS and CDR2 YFSETQ. Trimming shortened V by 1 base and J by 4 bases, and 16 bases separated the two germline ends.

This rearrangement joins TRBV18 to TRBJ2-4; D is possibly TRBD1 (5 bases). The V gene lost 1 base and the J gene lost 0 bases, with 13 bases spanning the gap. The CDR3 totals 17 residues. Germline CDR1 KGHSH, CDR2 LQKENI. Here the CDR3 reads CASSPLTQGSAKNIQYF. Written as DNA, the CDR3 is TGTGCCAGCTCACCACTCACTCAGGGTTCAGCCAAAAACATTCAGTACTTC. Based on the CDR3 plus reference TRBV18 and TRBJ2-4, the full variable domain is NAGVMQNPRHLVRRRGQEARLRCSPMKGHSHVYWYRQLPEEGLKFMVYLQKENIIDESGMPKERFSAEFPKEGPSILRIQQVVRGDSAAYFCASSPLTQGSAKNIQYFGAGTRLSVL.

This clonotype was detected ten times or more. The chain combines TRBV14 with TRBJ2-1; tentative D call: TRBD2 (6 bases). V was pared by 8 bases and J by 5 bases, with 10 bases between. The germline V gene encodes CDR1 SGHDN and CDR2 FVKESK. This CDR3 has 12 residues. The CDR3 here is CASRRGNNEQFF. Here the CDR3 DNA reads TGTGCCAGCCGACGCGGGAACAATGAGCAGTTCTTC.

The J gene is TRBJ1-2, the V gene TRBV28; 10 nucleotides line up with TRBD1. Germline lookup yields CDR1 MDHEN and CDR2 SYDVKM. The CDR3 totals 16 residues. The junction had 14 bases not matched to a gene; V was cut back by 5 bases and J by 8 bases. CDR3 in amino acids: CASSILAGQGRTGYTF. The CDR3 DNA follows: TGTGCCAGCAGTATACTAGCGGGACAGGGGCGGACAGGCTACACCTTC.

This clonotype was counted only a few times. This chain joins TRBV5-5 and TRBJ1-3, with D possibly matching TRBD1 (5 bases). Per germline, CDR1 SGHKS and CDR2 YYEKEE (reference sequence). This CDR3 region has 20 residues. V lost 0 bases and J 0 bases, leaving 22 bases between the germline ends. Here the CDR3 DNA reads TGTGCCAGCAGCTTGGATCGCCGCCCCGGGACTTTTCGCTCTGGAAACACCATATATTTT. Its protein product is CASSLDRRPGTFRSGNTIYF.

A few counts support this clonotype. The rearrangement uses TRBV2 and TRBJ2-7; 8 nucleotides match TRBD1. This CDR3 is built from 13 residues. Trimming removed 8 bases from V and 6 bases from J; junction bases left unmatched: 9. Germline V lookup: CDR1 SNHLY, CDR2 FYNNEI. The CDR3 bases are TGTGCCAGCCGCGGACAGGGATCTCGCGAGCAGTACTTC. This sequence encodes CASRGQGSREQYF.

The J gene is TRBJ1-5, the V gene TRBV27; weak D call: TRBD1 (6 bases). Germline CDR1 and CDR2: MNHEY and SMNVEV (reference sequence). The ends were cut back, 5 bases at V and 5 bases at J, with 10 bases in the middle. This CDR3 comprises 13 residues. This CDR3 reads CASSRGRDQPQHF. CDR3 DNA: TGTGCCAGCAGTCGGGGGCGAGATCAGCCCCAGCATTTT.

There are many counts of this clonotype. This rearrangement joins TRBV4-2 to TRBJ1-5; the match to TRBD1 covers 7 bases. The CDR3 spans 17 residues. V gave up 4 bases and J gave up 5 bases; unmatched junction bases: 14. The V gene's germline CDR1 is LGHNA and CDR2 YNFKEQ. The CDR3 sequence: CASSRVGGQGVDQPQHF. CDR3 DNA: TGTGCCAGCAGCCGTGTAGGTGGGCAGGGGGTAGATCAGCCCCAGCATTTT.

The chain is built from TRBV10-2 and TRBJ1-1; no definite D call. The CDR3 length is 12 residues. The V gene's germline CDR1 is WSHSY and CDR2 SAAADI. Trimming stripped 5 bases from V and 8 bases from J, with 12 bases between. CDR3 loop: CASSKGRREAFF. CDR3 coding DNA: TGCGCCAGCAGTAAAGGACGGCGGGAAGCTTTCTTT.

This clonotype was counted a few times. The chain is built from TRBV4-1 and TRBJ1-4, with 8 bases lining up with TRBD1. Trimming at V came to 0 bases and at J to 6 bases, leaving 6 bases not matched to a gene. The CDR3 extends over 16 amino acids. Germline CDR1 is MGHRA and CDR2 is YSYEKL. In DNA form, the CDR3 reads TGCGCCAGCAGCCAAGATCCCGCAGGGGGCTATGAAAAACTGTTTTTT. Encoded protein: CASSQDPAGGYEKLFF.